The rows below give T cell receptor beta chains drawn from one sample of a study of identifying expanded T cells in peripheral blood. Profiled with immunoSEQ multiplex PCR; TCRdb holds only in-frame clones, not every one. Here the sample spans over 80,000 clones, more than 75% being singletons. The sample taken for sequencing was blood. Every receptor here comes from a person aged 18 to 70 in good health. Both conserved end residues are part of each CDR3. A D gene is named only where the DNA matches it firmly.

V gene	D gene	J gene	CDR3 protein	CDR3 DNA
TRBV2	-	TRBJ2-7	CASLGKDGFSYEQYF	TGTGCCAGCCTGGGGAAAGACGGTTTCTCCTACGAGCAGTACTTC
TRBV19	-	TRBJ2-7	CASSPPGVVRSYEQYF	TGTGCCAGTAGTCCGCCAGGGGTAGTGAGATCCTACGAGCAGTACTTC
TRBV10-3	-	TRBJ2-7	CAISPDSMYEQYF	TGTGCCATCTCCCCGGACAGTATGTACGAGCAGTACTTC
TRBV7-9	-	TRBJ2-7	CASSLGLGFYEQYF	TGTGCCAGCAGCCTCGGACTCGGTTTTTACGAGCAGTACTTC
TRBV10-3	-	TRBJ1-2	CAISDPPDYTF	TGTGCCATTTCGGACCCTCCGGACTACACCTTC
TRBV13	TRBD1	TRBJ1-2	CASSPRDRGYSGYTF	TGTGCCAGCAGCCCGCGGGACAGGGGATACTCTGGCTACACCTTC
TRBV19	-	TRBJ1-5	CASSIDGGVNSNQPQHF	TGTGCCAGTAGTATAGATGGGGGAGTGAATAGCAATCAGCCCCAGCATTTT
TRBV20-1	-	TRBJ2-3	CSALTGHTQYF	TGCAGTGCTCTGACAGGTCATACGCAGTATTTT
TRBV7-2	-	TRBJ1-4	CASSLVPPEKLFF	TGTGCCAGCAGCTTAGTCCCCCCTGAAAAACTGTTTTTT
TRBV30	TRBD1	TRBJ1-6	CAWSVGDRGTPLHF	TGTGCCTGGAGTGTTGGGGACAGGGGAACACCCCTCCACTTT
TRBV7-2	-	TRBJ2-1	CASSLDTTGTSEQFF	TGTGCCAGCAGCTTAGATACGACCGGGACCTCGGAGCAGTTCTTC
TRBV6-1	TRBD2	TRBJ2-5	CASHSQRGGEETQYF	TGTGCCAGCCACTCACAGCGGGGGGGTGAAGAGACCCAGTACTTC
TRBV18	TRBD1	TRBJ2-7	CASSPRILGTGDYEQYF	TGTGCCAGCTCACCAAGGATACTTGGGACAGGGGACTACGAGCAGTACTTC
TRBV7-6	-	TRBJ1-1	CASSPDRMNTEAFF	TGTGCCAGCAGCCCGGACCGCATGAACACTGAAGCTTTCTTT